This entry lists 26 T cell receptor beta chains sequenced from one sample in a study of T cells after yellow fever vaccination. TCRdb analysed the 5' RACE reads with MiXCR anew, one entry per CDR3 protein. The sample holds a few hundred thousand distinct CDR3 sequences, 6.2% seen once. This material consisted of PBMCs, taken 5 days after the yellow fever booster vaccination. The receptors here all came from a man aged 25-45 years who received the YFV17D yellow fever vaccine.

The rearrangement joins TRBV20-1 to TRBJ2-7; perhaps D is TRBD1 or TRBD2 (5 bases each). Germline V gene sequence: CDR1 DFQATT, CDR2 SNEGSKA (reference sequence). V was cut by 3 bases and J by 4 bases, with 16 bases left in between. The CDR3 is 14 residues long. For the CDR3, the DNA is TGCAGTGCTAGGACACCCAGGGACGGGTACGAGCAGTACTTC. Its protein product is CSARTPRDGYEQYF.

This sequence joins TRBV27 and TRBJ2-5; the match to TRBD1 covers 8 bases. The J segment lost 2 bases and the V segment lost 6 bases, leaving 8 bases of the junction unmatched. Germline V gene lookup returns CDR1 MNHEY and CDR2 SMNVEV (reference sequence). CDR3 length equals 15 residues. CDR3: CASRRYRGSQETQYF. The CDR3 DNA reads TGTGCCAGCAGGCGGTACAGGGGGTCACAAGAGACCCAGTACTTC.

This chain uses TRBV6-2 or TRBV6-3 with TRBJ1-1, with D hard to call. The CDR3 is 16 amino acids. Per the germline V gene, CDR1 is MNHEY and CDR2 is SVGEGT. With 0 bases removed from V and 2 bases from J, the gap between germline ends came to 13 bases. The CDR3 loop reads CASSYSSRNRNTEAFF. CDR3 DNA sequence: TGTGCCAGCAGTTACTCCTCTCGGAATCGAAACACTGAAGCTTTCTTT.

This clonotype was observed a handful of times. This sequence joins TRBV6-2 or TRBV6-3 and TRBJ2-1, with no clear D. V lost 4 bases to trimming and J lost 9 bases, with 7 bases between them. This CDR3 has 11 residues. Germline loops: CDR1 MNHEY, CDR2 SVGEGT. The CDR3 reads CASSSLFEQFF. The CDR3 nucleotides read TGTGCCAGCAGTTCACTATTTGAGCAGTTCTTC.

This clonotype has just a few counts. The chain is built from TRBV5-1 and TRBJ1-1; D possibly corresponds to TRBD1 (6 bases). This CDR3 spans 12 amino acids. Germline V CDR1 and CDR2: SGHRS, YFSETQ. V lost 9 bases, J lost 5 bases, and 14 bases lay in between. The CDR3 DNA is TGCGCCACGCACAGGGCCCGTACTGAAGCTTTCTTT. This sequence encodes CATHRARTEAFF.

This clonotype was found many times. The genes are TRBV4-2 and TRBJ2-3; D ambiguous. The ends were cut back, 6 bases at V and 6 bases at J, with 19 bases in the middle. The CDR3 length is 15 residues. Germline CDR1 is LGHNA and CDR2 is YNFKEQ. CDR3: CASRSEGQPRDTQYF. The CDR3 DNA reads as TGTGCCAGCAGGTCCGAAGGGCAACCTAGGGATACGCAGTATTTT.

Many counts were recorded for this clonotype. The CDR3 sequence is CASSLGTASGASTDTQYF. DNA of the CDR3: TGTGCCAGCAGCTTAGGGACCGCTAGCGGCGCTAGCACAGATACGCAGTATTTT. The J gene is TRBJ2-3, the V gene TRBV11-2; 7 bases agree with TRBD2. Trimming removed 1 base from V and 0 bases from J; junction bases left unmatched: 10. In germline, CDR1 is SGHAT, CDR2 FQNNGV. The CDR3 length is 18 residues.

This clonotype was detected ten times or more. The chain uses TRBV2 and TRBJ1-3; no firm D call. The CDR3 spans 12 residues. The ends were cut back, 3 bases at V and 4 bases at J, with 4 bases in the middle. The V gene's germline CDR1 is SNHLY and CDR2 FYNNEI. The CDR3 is CASSDGGNTIYF. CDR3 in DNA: TGTGCCAGCAGTGACGGGGGAAACACCATATATTTT.

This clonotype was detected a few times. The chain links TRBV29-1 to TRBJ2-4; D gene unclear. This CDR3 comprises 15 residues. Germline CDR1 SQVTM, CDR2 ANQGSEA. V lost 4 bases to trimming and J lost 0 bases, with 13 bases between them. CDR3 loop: CSVVSSDLAKNIQYF. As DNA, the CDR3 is TGCAGCGTTGTGAGCAGTGACCTAGCCAAAAACATTCAGTACTTC.

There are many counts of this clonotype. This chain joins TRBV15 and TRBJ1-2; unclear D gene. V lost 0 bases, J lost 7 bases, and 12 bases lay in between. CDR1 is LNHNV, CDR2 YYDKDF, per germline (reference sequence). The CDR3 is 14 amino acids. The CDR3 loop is CATSRDIQGIGYTF. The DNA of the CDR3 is TGTGCCACCAGCAGAGATATTCAAGGGATTGGCTACACCTTC.

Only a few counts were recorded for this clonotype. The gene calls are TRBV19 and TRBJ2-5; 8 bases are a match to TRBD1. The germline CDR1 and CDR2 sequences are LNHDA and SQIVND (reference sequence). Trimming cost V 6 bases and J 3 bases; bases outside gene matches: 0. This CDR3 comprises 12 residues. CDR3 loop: CASRTGEETQYF. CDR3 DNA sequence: TGTGCCAGTAGGACAGGGGAAGAGACCCAGTACTTC.

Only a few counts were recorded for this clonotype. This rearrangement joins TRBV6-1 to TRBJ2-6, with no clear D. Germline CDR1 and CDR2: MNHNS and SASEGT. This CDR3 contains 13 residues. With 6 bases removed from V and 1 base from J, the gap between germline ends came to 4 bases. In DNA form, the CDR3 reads TGTGCCAGCAGGAAGTCTGGGGCCAACGTCCTGACTTTC. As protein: CASRKSGANVLTF.

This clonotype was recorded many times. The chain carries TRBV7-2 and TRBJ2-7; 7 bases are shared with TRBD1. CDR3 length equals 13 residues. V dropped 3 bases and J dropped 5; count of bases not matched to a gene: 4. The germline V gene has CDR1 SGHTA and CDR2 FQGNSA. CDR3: CASSFQQGNEQYF. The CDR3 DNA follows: TGTGCCAGCAGCTTCCAACAGGGGAACGAGCAGTACTTC.

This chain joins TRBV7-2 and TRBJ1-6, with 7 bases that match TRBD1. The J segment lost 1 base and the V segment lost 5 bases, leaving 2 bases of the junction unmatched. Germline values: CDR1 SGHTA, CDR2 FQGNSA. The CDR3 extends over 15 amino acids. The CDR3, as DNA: TGTGCCAGCAGCGTCAGGGGGTCCTATAATTCACCCCTCCACTTT. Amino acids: CASSVRGSYNSPLHF.

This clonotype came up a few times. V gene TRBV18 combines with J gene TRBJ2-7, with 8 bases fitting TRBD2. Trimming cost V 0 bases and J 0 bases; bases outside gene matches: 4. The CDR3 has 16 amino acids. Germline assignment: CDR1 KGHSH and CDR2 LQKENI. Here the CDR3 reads CASSPPFLAGSYEQYF. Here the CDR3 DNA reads TGTGCCAGCTCACCACCGTTCCTAGCGGGCTCCTACGAGCAGTACTTC.

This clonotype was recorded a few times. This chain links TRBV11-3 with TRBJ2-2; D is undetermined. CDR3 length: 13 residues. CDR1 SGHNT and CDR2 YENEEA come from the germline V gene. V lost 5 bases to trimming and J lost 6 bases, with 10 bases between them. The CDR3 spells CASSPGTAGELFF. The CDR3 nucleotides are TGTGCCAGCAGCCCCGGCACGGCCGGGGAGCTGTTTTTT. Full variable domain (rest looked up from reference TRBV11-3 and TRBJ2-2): EAGVVQSPRYKIIEKKQPVAFWCNPISGHNTLYWYLQNLGQGPELLIRYENEEAVDDSQLPKDRFSAERLKGVDSTLKIQPAELGDSAVYLCASSPGTAGELFFGEGSRLTVL.

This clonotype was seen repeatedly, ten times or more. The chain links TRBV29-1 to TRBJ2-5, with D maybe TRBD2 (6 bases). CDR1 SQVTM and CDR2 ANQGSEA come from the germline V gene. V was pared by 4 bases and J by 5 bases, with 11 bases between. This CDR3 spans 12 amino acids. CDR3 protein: CSVVDGGETQYF. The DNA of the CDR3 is TGCAGCGTTGTTGACGGGGGTGAGACCCAGTACTTC. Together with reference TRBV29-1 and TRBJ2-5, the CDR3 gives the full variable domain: SAVISQKPSRDICQRGTSLTIQCQVDSQVTMMFWYRQQPGQSLTLIATANQGSEATYESGFVIDKFPISRPNLTFSTLTVSNMSPEDSSIYLCSVVDGGETQYFGPGTRLLVL.

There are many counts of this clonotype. In nucleotides, the CDR3 is TGCAGTGCGCTAAGACTAGCGGGATCAGATACGCAGTATTTT. Translation: CSALRLAGSDTQYF. V is TRBV20-1 and J is TRBJ2-3; TRBD2 aligns across 11 bases. Trimming removed 6 bases from V and 4 bases from J; junction bases left unmatched: 6. The CDR3 consists of 14 residues. Looked up from germline, CDR1 is DFQATT and CDR2 is SNEGSKA (reference sequence).

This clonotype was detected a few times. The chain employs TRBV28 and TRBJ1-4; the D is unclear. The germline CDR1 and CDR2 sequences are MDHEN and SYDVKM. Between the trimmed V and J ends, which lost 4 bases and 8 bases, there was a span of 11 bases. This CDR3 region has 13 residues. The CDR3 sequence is CASSSRSAEKLFF. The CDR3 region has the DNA TGTGCCAGCAGTTCTCGTTCCGCGGAAAAACTGTTTTTT.

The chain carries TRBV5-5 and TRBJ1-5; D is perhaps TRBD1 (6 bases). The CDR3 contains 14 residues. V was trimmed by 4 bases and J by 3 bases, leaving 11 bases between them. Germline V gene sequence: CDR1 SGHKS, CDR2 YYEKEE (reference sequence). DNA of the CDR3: TGTGCCAGCAGCCAGGACAGTCTCAATCAGCCCCAGCATTTT. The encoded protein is CASSQDSLNQPQHF. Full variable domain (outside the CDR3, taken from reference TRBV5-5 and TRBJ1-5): DAGVTQSPTHLIKTRGQQVTLRCSPISGHKSVSWYQQVLGQGPQFIFQYYEKEERGRGNFPDRFSARQFPNYSSELNVNALLLGDSALYLCASSQDSLNQPQHFGDGTRLSIL.

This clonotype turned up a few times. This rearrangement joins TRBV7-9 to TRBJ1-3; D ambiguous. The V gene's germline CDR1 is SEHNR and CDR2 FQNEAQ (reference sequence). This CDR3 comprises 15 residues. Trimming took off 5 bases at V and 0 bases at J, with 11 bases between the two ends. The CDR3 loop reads CASSPPDYSGNTIYF. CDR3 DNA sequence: TGTGCCAGCAGCCCACCAGATTACTCTGGAAACACCATATATTTT. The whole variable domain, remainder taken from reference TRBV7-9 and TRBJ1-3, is DTGVSQNPRHKITKRGQNVTFRCDPISEHNRLYWYRQTLGQGPEFLTYFQNEAQLEKSRLLSDRFSAERPKGSFSTLEIQRTEQGDSAMYLCASSPPDYSGNTIYFGEGSWLTVV.

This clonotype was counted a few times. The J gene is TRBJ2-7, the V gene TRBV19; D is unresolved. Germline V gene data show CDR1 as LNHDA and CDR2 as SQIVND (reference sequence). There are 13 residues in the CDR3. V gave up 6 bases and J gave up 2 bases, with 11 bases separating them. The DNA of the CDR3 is TGTGCCAGTAGGAAGGATGAGGCCTACGAGCAGTACTTC. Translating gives CASRKDEAYEQYF. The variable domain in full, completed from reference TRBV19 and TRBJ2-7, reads DGGITQSPKYLFRKEGQNVTLSCEQNLNHDAMYWYRQDPGQGLRLIYYSQIVNDFQKGDIAEGYSVSREKKESFPLTVTSAQKNPTAFYLCASRKDEAYEQYFGPGTRLTVT.

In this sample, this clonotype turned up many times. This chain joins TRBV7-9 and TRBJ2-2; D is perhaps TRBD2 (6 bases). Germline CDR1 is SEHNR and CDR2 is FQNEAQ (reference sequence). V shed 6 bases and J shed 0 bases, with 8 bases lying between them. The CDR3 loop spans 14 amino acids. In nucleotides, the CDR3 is TGTGCCAGCAGGCCTAGCGCGAACACCGGGGAGCTGTTTTTT. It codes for CASRPSANTGELFF.

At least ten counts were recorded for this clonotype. CDR3 region: CASSLEGTNTEAFF. In DNA, the CDR3 is TGTGCCAGCTCCCTCGAGGGGACAAACACTGAAGCTTTCTTT. The chain couples TRBV18 to TRBJ1-1, with a tentative D call TRBD1 (6 bases). The CDR3 loop spans 14 amino acids. V was shortened by 6 bases and J by 2 bases, with 13 bases between the two germline ends. The germline gives CDR1 KGHSH, CDR2 LQKENI.

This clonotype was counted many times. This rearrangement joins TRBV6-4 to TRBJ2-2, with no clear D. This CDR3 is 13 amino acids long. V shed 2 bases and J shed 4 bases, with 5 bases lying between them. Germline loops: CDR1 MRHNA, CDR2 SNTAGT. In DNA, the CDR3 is TGTGCCAGCAGTGACAGGGCCACCGGGGAGCTGTTTTTT. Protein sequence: CASSDRATGELFF.

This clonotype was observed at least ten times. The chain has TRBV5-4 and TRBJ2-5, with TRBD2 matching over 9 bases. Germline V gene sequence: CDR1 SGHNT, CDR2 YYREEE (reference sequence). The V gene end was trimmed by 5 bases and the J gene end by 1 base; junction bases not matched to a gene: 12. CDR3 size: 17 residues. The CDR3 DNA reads TGTGCCAGCAGACCTGACAGAAGTAGCGGGAGCCAAGAGACCCAGTACTTC. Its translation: CASRPDRSSGSQETQYF.